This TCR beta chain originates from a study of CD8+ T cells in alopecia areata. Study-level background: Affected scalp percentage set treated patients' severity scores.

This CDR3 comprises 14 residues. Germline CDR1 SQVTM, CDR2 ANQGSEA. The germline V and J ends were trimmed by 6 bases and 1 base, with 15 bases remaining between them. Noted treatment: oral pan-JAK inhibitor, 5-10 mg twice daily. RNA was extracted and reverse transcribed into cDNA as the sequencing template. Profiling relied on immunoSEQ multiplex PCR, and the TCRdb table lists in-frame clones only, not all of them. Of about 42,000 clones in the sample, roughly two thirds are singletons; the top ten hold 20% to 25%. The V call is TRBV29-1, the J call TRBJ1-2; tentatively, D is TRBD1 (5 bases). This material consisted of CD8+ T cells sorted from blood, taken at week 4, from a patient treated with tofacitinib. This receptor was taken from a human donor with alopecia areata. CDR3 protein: CSVRGGDLNYGYTF. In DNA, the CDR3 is TGCAGCGTGAGGGGCGGGGACCTTAACTATGGCTACACCTTC.